This T cell receptor (beta chain) was sequenced during a study of beta chain features in type 1 diabetes. Of the isolated RNA, all was reverse transcribed, and so the sequenced material was expressed TCRB transcripts. TCRdb's copy holds only in-frame clones and misses some; the assay was immunoSEQ multiplex PCR. The sample includes about 130,000 clones, about 8.7% of them seen just once. The V gene lost 4 bases and the J gene lost 6 bases, with 16 bases spanning the gap. Germline CDR1 SQVTM, CDR2 ANQGSEA. CDR3 length: 13 amino acids. This clone was recorded at least ten times. Its cognate antigen is unknown. Every single donor gave one heparinised blood draw, and these averaged about 116 mL. The study's findings and limits: VDJ junctions from patients with type 1 diabetes contained fewer insertions and more deletions. Cells with high TCR expression could be over-represented when cDNA is sequenced. The study notes PCR might favor shorter templates equally in patients and controls.

This sequence joins TRBV29-1 and TRBJ2-7; D may be TRBD2 (6 bases). This clonotype was sampled from a man aged 18 to 30 in good health. What was sequenced was central memory CD4+ T cells from blood. CDR3 loop: CSVAAGMTVEQYF. The DNA of the CDR3 is TGCAGCGTTGCTGCGGGGATGACGGTCGAGCAGTACTTC.